This TCR beta chain was profiled in a study of shared clonotypes between healthy human individuals. Points from the study as a whole: Genetic and exposure-history diversity was limited by the few donors.

Samples underwent the assay at deep level. TCRdb's table, derived via immunoSEQ multiplex PCR, lists solely in-frame clones and lacks some. The table shows about half a million clones, with about 72% occurring only once. This clone came up many times. As yet, its antigen is unknown. This CDR3 has 16 amino acids. V was cut by 4 bases and J by 1 base, with 17 bases left in between. The germline CDR1 and CDR2 sequences are LGHNA and YSLEER. The rearrangement uses TRBV4-3 and TRBJ2-7; D possibly corresponds to TRBD1 (6 bases). The sample consisted of PBMCs. The sequence was obtained from a woman in her forties in good health. Some clones in this sample may be carry-over from other donors' samples. CDR3 nucleotide sequence: TGCGCCAGCAGCCGCCTACGTGGGCAGGGGTCCTACGAGCAGTACTTC. Translating gives CASSRLRGQGSYEQYF.